What follows are 12 T cell receptor beta chains derived from one specimen sequenced in a study of shared clonotypes between healthy human individuals. TCRdb's copy holds only in-frame clones and misses some; the assay was immunoSEQ multiplex PCR. The sample contains hundreds of thousands of clones, 85% to 95% of which appear only once. CD8 cells regarded as naive lacked CD45RO, were positively chosen for CCR7, and omitted terminally differentiated effector memory CD45RA+ cells. Sequences were obtained from naive CD8+ T cells sorted from blood. All receptors come from a woman between 25 and 40 years old in good health.

The chain employs TRBV7-9 and TRBJ2-6; D gene ambiguous. Germline CDR1 and CDR2: SEHNR and FQNEAQ (reference sequence). The CDR3 sequence is 15 residues long. Trimming removed 4 bases at V and 0 bases at J, with 7 bases between. The CDR3 loop reads CASSSTGSGANVLTF. CDR3 coding DNA: TGTGCCAGCAGCTCTACTGGCTCTGGGGCCAACGTCCTGACTTTC.

The chain employs TRBV6-4 and TRBJ1-1; no firm D call. The length of the CDR3 is 11 residues. V was cut by 8 bases and J by 4 bases, with 8 bases left in between. The germline CDR1 and CDR2 sequences are MRHNA and SNTAGT. CDR3 amino acids: CASREGTEAFF. The CDR3 DNA reads TGTGCCAGCCGGGAGGGCACTGAAGCTTTCTTT.

V and J are TRBV19 and TRBJ2-3, with 9 bases matching TRBD1. This CDR3 spans 15 amino acids. Germline values: CDR1 LNHDA, CDR2 SQIVND (reference sequence). V shed 10 bases, J shed 2 bases, and the junction held 10 bases outside the gene matches. CDR3 residues: CATVPDRGVTDTQYF. DNA of the CDR3: TGTGCCACCGTTCCCGACAGGGGGGTCACAGATACGCAGTATTTT.

CDR3 amino acids: CASSVLAGGIYNEQFF. The CDR3 DNA reads TGTGCCAGCAGTGTACTAGCGGGAGGGATTTACAATGAGCAGTTCTTC. The chain uses TRBV27 and TRBJ2-1, with TRBD2 identical over 13 bases. The CDR3 spans 16 residues. CDR1 is MNHEY and CDR2 is SMNVEV in the germline V gene (reference sequence). V lost 5 bases to trimming and J lost 4 bases; unmatched junction nucleotides: 5.

With respect to this clone: The same CDR3 can be traced to other DNA sequences in this sample. The chain links TRBV21-1 to TRBJ2-7; the D segment call TRBD2 is taken from the table without a DNA check. TRBV21-1 is reported as a pseudogene. This CDR3 comprises 16 residues. CDR3: CASSKGASGSSYEQYF. Written as DNA, the CDR3 is TGTGCCAGCAGCAAAGGGGCTAGCGGGAGCTCCTACGAGCAGTACTTC.

This clone has just one count. The chain links TRBV5-4 to TRBJ2-7; 8 bases agree with TRBD2. The CDR3 contains 13 residues. V was clipped by 2 bases and J by 3 bases; unmatched bases: 1. Germline V gene sequence: CDR1 SGHNT, CDR2 YYREEE (reference sequence). CDR3 amino acids: CASSFTSGYEQYF. The DNA of the CDR3 is TGTGCCAGCAGCTTTACTAGCGGCTACGAGCAGTACTTC.

The chain combines TRBV4-1 with TRBJ2-1, with TRBD2 identical over 9 bases. CDR3 length: 17 residues. Losses at the gene ends were 0 bases for V and 4 bases for J; bases not matched to a gene: 7. Germline V gene lookup returns CDR1 MGHRA and CDR2 YSYEKL. CDR3 loop: CASSQDDSSGIYNEQFF. The CDR3 nucleotides read TGCGCCAGCAGCCAAGATGATTCTAGCGGGATTTACAATGAGCAGTTCTTC.

V gene TRBV5-1 combines with J gene TRBJ1-2; 10 bases are a match to TRBD1. The V segment lost 6 bases and the J segment 1 base; nucleotides outside the gene matches: 6. The germline gives CDR1 SGHRS, CDR2 YFSETQ. The CDR3 extends over 15 amino acids. CDR3 nucleotide sequence: TGCGCCAGCAACGCCGGGACAGGGGTTAACTATGGCTACACCTTC. Residues: CASNAGTGVNYGYTF.

DNA of the CDR3: TGTGCCAGCAGCTTATCAGGAAGCTCCGAGCAGTACTTC. This codes for CASSLSGSSEQYF. V gene TRBV11-2 combines with J gene TRBJ2-7; the D is unclear. Germline-derived CDR1 and CDR2 are SGHAT and FQNNGV. The CDR3 has 13 residues. The ends were cut back, 2 bases at V and 6 bases at J, with 11 bases in the middle.

The rearrangement links TRBV6-1 to TRBJ1-2, with a possible D match to TRBD1 (6 bases). Trimming shortened V by 6 bases and J by 5 bases, and 16 bases separated the two germline ends. Germline CDR1 MNHNS, CDR2 SASEGT. This CDR3 comprises 14 residues. The CDR3 spells CASSPRGTAYGYTF. The CDR3 DNA sequence: TGTGCCAGCAGCCCAAGGGGGACGGCGTATGGCTACACCTTC.

J is TRBJ2-5 and V is TRBV29-1; 7 bases line up with TRBD1. The CDR3 is 14 residues long. Germline V gene lookup returns CDR1 SQVTM and CDR2 ANQGSEA. After removal of 0 bases from V and 2 bases from J, the junction contained 3 bases not matched to a gene. This chain's CDR3 is CSVEERTGQETQYF. Written as DNA, the CDR3 is TGCAGCGTTGAAGAACGGACAGGTCAAGAGACCCAGTACTTC.

The gene calls are TRBV29-1 and TRBJ2-6; D gene ambiguous. Looked up from germline, CDR1 is SQVTM and CDR2 is ANQGSEA. V was pared by 2 bases and J by 4 bases, with 3 bases between. CDR3 length equals 12 residues. CDR3 protein: CSVEPGANVLTF. CDR3 DNA: TGCAGCGTTGAACCCGGGGCCAACGTCCTGACTTTC.